The T cell receptor beta chain under discussion was sequenced for a study of shared clonotypes between healthy human individuals. Points from the study as a whole: Compared with memory subsets, naive subsets generally had larger estimated richness. Clonotype sharing among donors was expected to depend on sequencing depth.

Note on this clone: Its antigen remains unknown. This may be a read error: a much more frequent sequence differs by one nucleotide.

Germline assignment: CDR1 MRHNA and CDR2 SNTAGT. V was clipped by 3 bases and J by 1 base, with 6 bases between them. This CDR3 spans 13 amino acids. Division of CD4+ cells produced a CD45RA+ naive subset and a CD45RA-negative memory subset. Clones were read by immunoSEQ multiplex PCR, and TCRdb kept only the in-frame ones, dropping some. The sample holds approximately 250,000 clones; over 50% are singletons and the top ten take over 8.5%. V is TRBV6-4 and J is TRBJ1-1; D gene uncertain. Sequencing was carried out using memory CD4+ T cells sorted from blood. Stated subset: CD45RA-negative fraction. The receptor comes from a man aged 25-45 years in good health. The CDR3 here is CASSEGWNTEAFF. CDR3 coding DNA: TGTGCCAGCAGTGAAGGGTGGAACACTGAAGCTTTCTTT.